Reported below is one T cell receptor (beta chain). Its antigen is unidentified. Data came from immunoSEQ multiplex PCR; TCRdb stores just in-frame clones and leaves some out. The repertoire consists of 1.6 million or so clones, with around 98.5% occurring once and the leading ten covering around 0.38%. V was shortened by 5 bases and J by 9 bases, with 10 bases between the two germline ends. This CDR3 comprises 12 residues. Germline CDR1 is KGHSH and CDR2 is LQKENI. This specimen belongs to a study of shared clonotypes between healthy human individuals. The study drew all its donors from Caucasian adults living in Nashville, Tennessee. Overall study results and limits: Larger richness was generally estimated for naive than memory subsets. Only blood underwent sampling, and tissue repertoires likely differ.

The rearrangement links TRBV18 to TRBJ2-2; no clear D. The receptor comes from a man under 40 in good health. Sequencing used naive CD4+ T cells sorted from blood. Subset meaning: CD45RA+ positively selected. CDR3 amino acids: CASSKDHRELFF. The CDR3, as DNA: TGTGCCAGCTCAAAAGATCACCGGGAGCTGTTTTTT.